A single sample is the source of the 15 T cell receptor beta chains below, sequenced in a study of radiotherapy plus CTLA-4 blockade in lung cancer. Here immunoSEQ multiplex PCR was the method, and the copy in TCRdb shows in-frame clones only, minus some. The sample has roughly 100,000 clones; about 83% are singletons. The material was peripheral blood, obtained from a patient treated with radiotherapy plus ipilimumab. The receptors here all came from a human donor with non-small cell lung cancer that progressed on radiotherapy plus ipilimumab. Some clones in this sample may be carry-over from other donors' samples.

The rearrangement joins TRBV5-4 to TRBJ1-6; 7 positions match TRBD1. Trimming cost V 4 bases and J 7 bases; bases outside gene matches: 17. Per germline, CDR1 SGHNT and CDR2 YYREEE (reference sequence). The CDR3 spans 18 residues. The CDR3 loop reads CASSKVLTRDSLNSPLHF. CDR3 bases: TGTGCCAGCAGCAAAGTACTAACCCGGGACAGCTTGAATTCACCCCTCCACTTT.

This chain connects TRBV6-5 to TRBJ2-3, with 10 bases fitting TRBD2. Trimming removed 4 bases from V and 4 bases from J; junction bases left unmatched: 5. Per the germline V gene, CDR1 is MNHEY and CDR2 is SVGAGI. CDR3 length equals 15 residues. The CDR3 sequence is CASSFSGGASDTQYF. In DNA, the CDR3 is TGTGCCAGCAGTTTCAGCGGGGGGGCCTCAGATACGCAGTATTTT.

CDR3 protein: CASSPGQGYGVGEQYF. The CDR3 bases are TGCGCCAGCAGCCCCGGACAGGGGTACGGGGTTGGCGAGCAGTACTTC. The gene calls are TRBV5-1 and TRBJ2-7; 9 bases match TRBD1. J was trimmed by 6 bases and V by 4 bases; bases with no gene match: 14. The germline CDR1 and CDR2 sequences are SGHRS and YFSETQ. The CDR3 extends over 16 amino acids.

V is TRBV6-5 and J is TRBJ1-1; D may be TRBD1 (5 bases). Germline V gene data show CDR1 as MNHEY and CDR2 as SVGAGI. This CDR3 is built from 15 residues. V was clipped by 2 bases and J by 6 bases, with 16 bases between them. The CDR3 coding sequence is TGTGCCAGCAGTTACAGGCACGAGGGGACGGCTGAAGCTTTCTTT. Translated, it gives CASSYRHEGTAEAFF.

This CDR3 reads CASSEPADSPHPYF. The DNA of the CDR3 is TGTGCCAGCAGTGAACCTGCGGACAGCCCCCACCCGTACTTC. The V gene is TRBV6-1, the J gene TRBJ2-7, with D possibly matching TRBD1 (6 bases). V lost 2 bases and J 12 bases, leaving 20 bases between the germline ends. CDR3 size: 14 residues. Germline V gives CDR1 MNHNS, CDR2 SASEGT.

This chain joins TRBV4-2 and TRBJ1-2; D not certain. Trimming pared 1 base from V and 7 bases from J, leaving 4 bases between. The CDR3 contains 11 residues. The V gene's germline CDR1 is LGHNA and CDR2 YNFKEQ. The chain's CDR3 is CASSQGFGYTF. DNA of the CDR3: TGTGCCAGCAGCCAAGGTTTTGGCTACACCTTC.

The chain has TRBV9 and TRBJ1-3; no clear D. With 0 bases removed from V and 3 bases from J, the gap between germline ends came to 1 base. CDR1 is SGDLS and CDR2 is YYNGEE in the germline V gene. The CDR3 length is 12 residues. The CDR3 DNA sequence: TGTGCCAGCAGCGTAGGTGGAAACACCATATATTTT. Protein sequence: CASSVGGNTIYF. Full variable domain (remainder filled in from reference TRBV9 and TRBJ1-3): DSGVTQTPKHLITATGQRVTLRCSPRSGDLSVYWYQQSLDQGLQFLIQYYNGEERAKGNILERFSAQQFPDLHSELNLSSLELGDSALYFCASSVGGNTIYFGEGSWLTVV.

The chain has TRBV6-5 and TRBJ2-7, with TRBD2 as a possible D gene (5 bases). The CDR3 length is 16 residues. CDR1 is MNHEY, CDR2 SVGAGI, per germline. V shed 0 bases and J shed 1 base, with 13 bases lying between them. Here the CDR3 DNA reads TGTGCCAGCAGTTACTCCTTGGGGAGAAAATCCTACGAGCAGTACTTC. Residues: CASSYSLGRKSYEQYF.

This chain links TRBV15 with TRBJ2-5; D remains ambiguous. The V and J ends lost 4 bases and 5 bases respectively, with 8 bases between them. The germline CDR1 and CDR2 sequences are LNHNV and YYDKDF (reference sequence). The CDR3 is 12 residues long. The CDR3: CATSTLRETQYF. The CDR3 DNA reads as TGTGCCACCAGCACCCTTCGTGAGACCCAGTACTTC.

The chain uses TRBV15 and TRBJ2-7; a weak D match, TRBD1 (5 bases). The CDR3 has 15 amino acids. Germline values: CDR1 LNHNV, CDR2 YYDKDF (reference sequence). V lost 1 base, J lost 5 bases, and 15 bases lay in between. CDR3 coding DNA: TGTGCCACCAGCAGAGTTTCCGCGACAGTCCACGAGCAGTACTTC. Protein sequence: CATSRVSATVHEQYF.

The chain couples TRBV4-2 to TRBJ2-7; perhaps D is TRBD1 or TRBD2 (6 bases each). V was cut by 4 bases and J by 2 bases, with 15 bases left in between. The CDR3 is made up of 15 amino acids. Germline CDR1 is LGHNA and CDR2 is YNFKEQ. CDR3 protein: CASSLGPGAAYEQYF. The CDR3 DNA is TGTGCCAGCAGCCTCGGGCCGGGGGCGGCCTACGAGCAGTACTTC.

The chain carries TRBV2 and TRBJ1-1, with TRBD1 matching 8 bases. Losses at the gene ends were 8 bases for V and 5 bases for J; bases not matched to a gene: 10. CDR3 size: 14 residues. The germline gives CDR1 SNHLY, CDR2 FYNNEI. CDR3 sequence reads: CASARDRGETEAFF. The CDR3 DNA sequence: TGTGCCAGCGCCCGAGACAGGGGAGAAACTGAAGCTTTCTTT.

The chain employs TRBV11-3 and TRBJ2-7; D remains unclear. V was cut by 1 base and J by 3 bases, with 4 bases left in between. This CDR3 contains 12 residues. CDR1 and CDR2 from the germline V gene are SGHNT and YENEEA. In DNA, the CDR3 is TGTGCCAGCAGCTTAGGGGACTACGAGCAGTACTTC. Translated, it gives CASSLGDYEQYF.

CDR3 in amino acids: CASSTTPNQPQHF. Written as DNA, the CDR3 is TGTGCCAGTAGTACAACTCCCAATCAGCCCCAGCATTTT. This rearrangement joins TRBV19 to TRBJ1-5; D ambiguous. V gave up 4 bases and J gave up 3 bases, with 7 bases separating them. CDR1 LNHDA and CDR2 SQIVND come from the germline V gene (reference sequence). This CDR3 contains 13 residues. Supplemented by reference TRBV19 and TRBJ1-5, the full variable domain reads DGGITQSPKYLFRKEGQNVTLSCEQNLNHDAMYWYRQDPGQGLRLIYYSQIVNDFQKGDIAEGYSVSREKKESFPLTVTSAQKNPTAFYLCASSTTPNQPQHFGDGTRLSIL.

This clone was detected only a few times. The V and J genes are TRBV5-5 and TRBJ1-5, with D possibly TRBD1 on 5 matching bases. The germline gives CDR1 SGHKS, CDR2 YYEKEE (reference sequence). The V and J ends lost 3 bases and 4 bases respectively, with 8 bases between them. This CDR3 has 13 residues. CDR3 sequence (DNA): TGTGCCAGCAGCTGGGACTTGAATCAGCCCCAGCATTTT. Protein: CASSWDLNQPQHF.